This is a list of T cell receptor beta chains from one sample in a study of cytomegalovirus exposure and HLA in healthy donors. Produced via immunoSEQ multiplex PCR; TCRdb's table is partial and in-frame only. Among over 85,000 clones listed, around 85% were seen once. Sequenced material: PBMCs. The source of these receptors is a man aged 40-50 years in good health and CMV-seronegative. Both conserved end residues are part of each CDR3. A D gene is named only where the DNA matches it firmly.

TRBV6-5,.,CASSYSGRNTEAFF
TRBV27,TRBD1,CASSLGGTGGPPLHF
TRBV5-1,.,CASSVTFGDGYTF
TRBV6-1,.,CASRPLRDTQYF
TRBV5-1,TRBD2,CASSLSGDYNEQFF
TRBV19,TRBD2,CASSPLKLAGLGPQDTQYF
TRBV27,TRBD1,CASRGRSSYNEQFF
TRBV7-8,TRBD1,CASSSGQGMDTIYF
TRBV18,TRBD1,CASSPGQFNEQFF
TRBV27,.,CASSLAGAPAHEQYF
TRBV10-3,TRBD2,CAISGGAGLGANEQFF
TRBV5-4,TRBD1,CASSARTGLHEQYF
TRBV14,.,CASRRTDFNTEAFF
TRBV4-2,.,CASSQALTTGNTIYF
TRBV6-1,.,CASSEHRGRASSGYTF
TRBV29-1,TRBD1,CSVPYSQGANYGYTF
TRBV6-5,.,CASRGRGSGELFF
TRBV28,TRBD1,CASSLSGTGSNTEAFF
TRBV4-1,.,CASSQDPRGNQPQHF
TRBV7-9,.,CASSLTPNTEAFF
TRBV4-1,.,CASRLDSYEQYF
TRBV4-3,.,CASSQTQTGVGSSYNSPLHF
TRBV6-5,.,CASSPGVEAFF
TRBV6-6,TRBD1,CASSYKAGGDYGYTF
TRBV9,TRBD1,CASSLQGTGASPLHF